This entry lists 6 T cell receptor beta chains sequenced from one sample in a study of blood T cell repertoires in COVID-19. TCRdb's table, derived via immunoSEQ multiplex PCR, lists solely in-frame clones and lacks some. The table has approximately 160,000 clones, around 81% seen once. The sequencing input was peripheral blood. All receptors come from a man aged 60 to 69 with active or convalescent COVID-19.

The V and J genes are TRBV2 and TRBJ2-7; 9 bases are a match to TRBD1. Looked up from germline, CDR1 is SNHLY and CDR2 is FYNNEI. The CDR3 spans 14 residues. With 5 bases clipped from V and 2 bases from J, the junction kept 4 bases outside the gene matches. The CDR3 here is CASSLNRGPYEQYF. The CDR3 nucleotides are TGTGCCAGCAGTCTAAACAGGGGGCCCTACGAGCAGTACTTC.

The chain joins TRBV3-1 (or the pseudogene TRBV3-2) to TRBJ2-1, with a weak D call TRBD2 (6 bases). CDR1 LGHDT and CDR2 YNNKEL come from the germline V gene (reference sequence). Trimming shortened V by 2 bases and J by 12 bases, and 8 bases separated the two germline ends. CDR3 length: 11 amino acids. This CDR3 is CASSQTGVQFF. The CDR3 bases are TGTGCCAGCAGCCAAACGGGGGTGCAGTTCTTC.

The genes are TRBV5-6 and TRBJ2-2; 8 nucleotides line up with TRBD1. The CDR3 consists of 15 residues. Per the germline V gene, CDR1 is SGHDT and CDR2 is YYEEEE. Unmatched junction bases numbered 8, after V lost 6 bases and J lost 4 bases. Here the CDR3 DNA reads TGTGCCAGCACCCTGGGTGGGACAGGCACCGGGGAGCTGTTTTTT. Encoded protein: CASTLGGTGTGELFF.

This clone was observed a handful of times. V gene TRBV3-1 (or the pseudogene TRBV3-2) combines with J gene TRBJ2-7; TRBD2 matches at 7 bases. From germline, CDR1 is LGHDT and CDR2 YNNKEL (reference sequence). V was clipped by 1 base and J by 0 bases; unmatched bases: 6. This CDR3 has 16 residues. This chain's CDR3 is CASSQVAGANSYEQYF. DNA of the CDR3: TGTGCCAGCAGCCAAGTCGCGGGAGCGAACTCCTACGAGCAGTACTTC.

The chain uses TRBV28 and TRBJ1-2; 8 bases are a match to TRBD1. Germline V gives CDR1 MDHEN, CDR2 SYDVKM. The CDR3 totals 16 residues. V was clipped by 3 bases and J by 8 bases; unmatched bases: 14. For the CDR3, the DNA is TGTGCCAGCAGTTTCCCCTCCGGACAGGGTGGTGGGGGCTACACCTTC. It specifies CASSFPSGQGGGGYTF.

For the CDR3, the DNA is TGTGCCAGCAGCTGGGCCCGGGACATCACCGGGGAGCTGTTTTTT. It codes for CASSWARDITGELFF. The V and J genes are TRBV5-4 and TRBJ2-2, with a weak D call TRBD1 (6 bases). The ends were cut back, 3 bases at V and 4 bases at J, with 13 bases in the middle. The V gene's germline CDR1 is SGHNT and CDR2 YYREEE (reference sequence). CDR3 size: 15 residues.